This is a list of T cell receptor beta chains from one sample in a study of vaccination and CD4 T cells after COVID-19. TCRdb analysed the PCR reads with MiXCR anew, one entry per CDR3 protein. Here the sample spans roughly 18,000 distinct CDR3 sequences, about half being singletons. Their recognized antigens are unknown. The sample in question was CD4+ T cells from blood, cultured in vitro, obtained about 7 months after SARS-CoV-2 vaccination. These receptors originate from a human donor who had recovered from COVID-19. CDR3s leave out the opening cysteine and the closing phenylalanine or tryptophan. Size is stated for part of the rows, as once, few or many counts, or as a class when the clone is expanded.

CDR3aa,j_gene,v_gene,abundance
ASSLRPGTGGNEQY,TRBJ2-7,TRBV27,-
ASSEMGSGDRGSEQETQY,TRBJ2-5,TRBV2,-
ASSPSGSRTGELF,TRBJ2-2,TRBV7-3,-
ASPRGPYEQY,TRBJ2-7,TRBV10-1,-
AITAAGVTDTQY,TRBJ2-3,TRBV10-3,-
ATSDSRGPETQY,TRBJ2-5,TRBV24-1,-
AGGNRGWTDTQY,TRBJ2-3,TRBV7-9,large
ASSSTPSYGYT,TRBJ1-2,TRBV5-3,-
ASSTRDYQETQY,TRBJ2-5,TRBV7-2,few
ASSPVFGGAINYGYT,TRBJ1-2,TRBV6-1,-
SVDSGGNVIESHWNEQF,TRBJ2-1,TRBV20-1,-
SASEVRTNTEAF,TRBJ1-1,TRBV20-1,-
SAAQGSGNTIY,TRBJ1-3,TRBV20-1,-
ASSLMGTGDEQY,TRBJ2-7,TRBV7-3,once
ASSLDMGGDYEQY,TRBJ2-7,TRBV11-3,once
ASSRRGSIYNEQF,TRBJ2-1,TRBV7-6,-
SASTGSGGHEQF,TRBJ2-1,TRBV20-1,once
ASSVGGGNQPQH,TRBJ1-5,TRBV2,once
ASSLVGGMNTEAF,TRBJ1-1,TRBV7-3,few
ASSPIGQLYYGYT,TRBJ1-2,TRBV5-1,few
ASSSTASYEQY,TRBJ2-7,TRBV7-9,-
SARDWRASLGTDTQY,TRBJ2-3,TRBV20-1,few
ATSGGRAGNSPLH,TRBJ1-6,TRBV15,-
ASTSGPGNTIY,TRBJ1-3,TRBV7-6,few
ATSEGTARGAQH,TRBJ1-5,TRBV24-1,-
SAMRGITDTQY,TRBJ2-3,TRBV20-1,few
ASNTDRVGLETQY,TRBJ2-5,TRBV5-1,-
ASTRPQPGTSGRQPRGEQF,TRBJ2-1,TRBV7-9,-
SVGSTHGYT,TRBJ1-2,TRBV29-1,-
ASSSHDRVPQSTDTQY,TRBJ2-3,TRBV19,few
ASSKALWGEVADTRY,TRBJ2-3,TRBV21-1,once
ASSFQSNTEAF,TRBJ1-1,TRBV18,-
ASSPAYSVEQY,TRBJ2-7,TRBV19,-
ASSWDRVLIEQY,TRBJ2-7,TRBV7-8,-
ASSYGRTDYGYT,TRBJ1-2,TRBV6-5,-
ASSPLSGNTIY,TRBJ1-3,TRBV7-2,-
AISEWDTEAF,TRBJ1-1,TRBV10-3,few
ASNTKAALTPGELF,TRBJ2-2,TRBV7-9,-
SARAHRGSYNEQF,TRBJ2-1,TRBV20-1,-
ASSWGTGVEETQY,TRBJ2-5,TRBV6-2/TRBV6-3,-